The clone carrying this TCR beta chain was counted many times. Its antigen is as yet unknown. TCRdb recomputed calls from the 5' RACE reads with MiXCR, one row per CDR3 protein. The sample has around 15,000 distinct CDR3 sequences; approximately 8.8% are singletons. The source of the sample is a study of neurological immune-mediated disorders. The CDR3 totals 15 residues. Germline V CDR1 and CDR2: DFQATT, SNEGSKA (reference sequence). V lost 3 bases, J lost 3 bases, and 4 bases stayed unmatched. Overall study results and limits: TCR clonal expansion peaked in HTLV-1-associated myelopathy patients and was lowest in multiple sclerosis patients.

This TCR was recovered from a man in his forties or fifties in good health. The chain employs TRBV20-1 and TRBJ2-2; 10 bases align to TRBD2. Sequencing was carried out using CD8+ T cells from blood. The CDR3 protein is CSASAGTSDTGELFF. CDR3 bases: TGCAGTGCTAGTGCCGGGACTAGCGACACCGGGGAGCTGTTTTTT.